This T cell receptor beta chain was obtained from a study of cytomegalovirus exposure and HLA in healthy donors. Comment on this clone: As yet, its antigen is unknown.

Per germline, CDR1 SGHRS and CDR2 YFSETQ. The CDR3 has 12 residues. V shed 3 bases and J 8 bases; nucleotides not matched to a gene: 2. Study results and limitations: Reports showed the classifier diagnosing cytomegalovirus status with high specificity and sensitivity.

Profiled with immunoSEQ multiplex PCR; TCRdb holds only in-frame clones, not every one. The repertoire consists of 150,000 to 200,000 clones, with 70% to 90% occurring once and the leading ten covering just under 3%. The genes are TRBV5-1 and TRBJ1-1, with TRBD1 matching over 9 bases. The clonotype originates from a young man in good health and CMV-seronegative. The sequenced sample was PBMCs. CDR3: CASSYGTGEAFF. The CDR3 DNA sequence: TGCGCCAGCAGCTACGGGACAGGGGAAGCTTTCTTT.